This T cell receptor (beta chain) was observed in a study of T-cell memory formation after mild COVID-19. The study, taken as a whole, reports: Whereas later expanders leaned CD4+, clones contracting day 15 to 85 showed a balanced CD4/CD8 makeup. Researchers found some responding clones in pre-infection memory, a sign that cross-reactive memory joined.

The authors produced TCR alpha and TCR beta cDNA libraries with sample barcodes and UMIs by 5'RACE using constant-segment primers. TCRdb analysed the 5' RACE reads with MiXCR anew, one entry per CDR3 protein. The data contain 350,000 to 450,000 distinct CDR3 sequences, roughly an eighth of them singletons. The sample holds many counts of this clonotype. Antigen unknown. The V gene lost 2 bases and the J gene lost 4 bases, with 11 bases spanning the gap. The CDR3 is 14 residues long. CDR1 and CDR2 (germline): SGHDT, YYEEEE. Sequenced material: PBMCs or a T cell subset sorted from them (not recorded which). This chain uses TRBV5-6 with TRBJ2-3; maybe TRBD2 (5 bases). This TCR came from a young man who had mild COVID-19 (a few samples of this study predate the infection). Cell type and time point are not known. CDR3 coding DNA: TGTGCCAGCAGCTTAGGGCTAGCAGCAGATACGCAGTATTTT. Protein sequence: CASSLGLAADTQYF. Drawing the rest from reference TRBV5-6 and TRBJ2-3, the complete variable domain is DAGVTQSPTHLIKTRGQQVTLRCSPKSGHDTVSWYQQALGQGPQFIFQYYEEEERQRGNFPDRFSGHQFPNYSSELNVNALLLGDSALYLCASSLGLAADTQYFGPGTRLTVL.